Only one count was recorded for the clone carrying this TCR beta chain. Its antigen is still unknown. The CDR3 totals 16 residues. V was pared by 5 bases and J by 0 bases, with 14 bases between. The germline V gene encodes CDR1 SEHNR and CDR2 FQNEAQ (reference sequence). The data derive from a study of cytomegalovirus exposure and HLA in healthy donors. Whole-study results and caveats: A classifier reportedly called cytomegalovirus status with high sensitivity and specificity.

Amplification used 60 Vbeta primers and 13 Jbeta primers. Produced via immunoSEQ multiplex PCR; TCRdb's table is partial and in-frame only. The repertoire holds around 140,000 clones, roughly 75% seen once, with 3% to 3.5% in the top ten. The TCR was taken from a man between 35 and 55 years old in good health and CMV-seronegative. The V and J genes are TRBV7-9 and TRBJ1-3; D is perhaps TRBD1 (6 bases). Material for sequencing was PBMCs. The CDR3 bases are TGTGCCAGCAGCGGAAAGGGGGGGTCCTCTGGAAACACCATATATTTT. It translates to CASSGKGGSSGNTIYF.